This T cell receptor beta chain was sequenced during a study of regulatory T cells in long-lasting Graves disease. Turning to the study itself: Recently diagnosed Graves' patients had received antithyroid drugs for under 3 months.

The germline V gene has CDR1 SGHRS and CDR2 YFSETQ. This CDR3 has 15 residues. Trimming removed 0 bases at V and 7 bases at J, with 11 bases between. The time point is: newly diagnosed GD, antithyroid drugs for less than 3 months. From PBMCs, RNA was extracted and then used to make the TCR library. To make TCR beta libraries, researchers used iRepertoire HTBI primers and Arm-PCR of CDR3 regions. TCRdb re-called the multiplex PCR reads through MiXCR, storing one row per CDR3 protein. The sample consists of about 520,000 distinct CDR3 sequences, approximately 12% of them appearing once. These same records also appear under a second study, on T cells in Graves' hyperthyroidism and ophthalmopathy.

The chain employs TRBV5-1 and TRBJ1-6; D gene ambiguous. The sequence derives from a woman aged 25 to 39 with Graves disease. This specimen consisted of peripheral blood mononuclear cells (PBMCs), obtained at new diagnosis, from a patient treated with antithyroid drugs. The chain's CDR3 is CASSLGPAANSPLHF. CDR3 in DNA: TGCGCCAGCAGCTTGGGTCCGGCGGCAAATTCACCCCTCCACTTT.